These 21 T cell receptor beta chains were sequenced from one sample in a study of cytomegalovirus exposure and HLA in healthy donors. Primers for the PCR totalled 60 Vbeta and 13 Jbeta. The repertoire was sequenced with immunoSEQ multiplex PCR; TCRdb's copy has only in-frame clones and lacks some. The table shows around 100,000 clones, with roughly 68% occurring only once. The sample was PBMCs. The receptors come from a woman aged 25-40 years in good health and CMV-seronegative.

The V gene is TRBV19, the J gene TRBJ1-2; D remains unclear. Germline values: CDR1 LNHDA, CDR2 SQIVND (reference sequence). The CDR3 consists of 13 residues. The ends were cut back, 4 bases at V and 4 bases at J, with 10 bases in the middle. CDR3 loop: CASSKGVLYGYTF. CDR3 nucleotide sequence: TGTGCCAGTAGTAAGGGAGTCCTCTATGGCTACACCTTC.

The chain joins TRBV11-2 to TRBJ1-2; D is possibly TRBD1 (5 bases). Germline V CDR1 and CDR2: SGHAT, FQNNGV. The length of the CDR3 is 15 residues. V lost 1 base and J lost 7, with 16 bases in between. The CDR3 sequence: CASSLGSRVGGGYTF. DNA for the CDR3: TGTGCCAGCAGCTTAGGCTCCAGGGTGGGAGGTGGCTACACCTTC.

This clone was recorded only once. The chain couples TRBV9 to TRBJ1-2, with D tentatively TRBD1 (5 bases). This CDR3 has 14 residues. Germline V gene sequence: CDR1 SGDLS, CDR2 YYNGEE. V dropped 4 bases and J dropped 3 bases, with 13 bases sitting between them. In DNA, the CDR3 is TGTGCCAGCAGCTCAAACCGACAGTACTATGGCTACACCTTC. This sequence encodes CASSSNRQYYGYTF.

The chain employs TRBV19 and TRBJ1-1; 7 nucleotides match TRBD1. This CDR3 comprises 14 residues. V lost 3 bases to trimming and J lost 5 bases; unmatched junction nucleotides: 6. Germline V gene lookup returns CDR1 LNHDA and CDR2 SQIVND (reference sequence). CDR3 residues: CASSITGTATEAFF. As DNA, the CDR3 is TGTGCCAGTAGTATCACCGGGACAGCGACTGAAGCTTTCTTT.

CDR3 nucleotides: TGTGCCAGCAGCACCACCGGGACCGGGGGTTGGCACTTT. Residues: CASSTTGTGGWHF. The chain carries TRBV7-2 and TRBJ1-6; D perhaps matches TRBD1 (5 bases). Germline CDR1 reads SGHTA; CDR2 reads FQGNSA. The CDR3 has 13 amino acids. Trimming removed 5 bases from V and 19 bases from J, with 21 bases in between.

In its sample, this clone was seen a few times. The V gene is TRBV12-5, the J gene TRBJ1-5, with TRBD1 identical over 8 bases. The V gene's germline CDR1 is LGHNT and CDR2 FRNRAP. This CDR3 contains 16 residues. The junction had 9 bases not matched to a gene; V was cut back by 4 bases and J by 4 bases. As DNA, the CDR3 is TGTGCTAGTGGTTCCCTCCGGGACAGGCAGAATCAGCCCCAGCATTTT. It specifies CASGSLRDRQNQPQHF. Variable domain in full (rest from reference TRBV12-5 and TRBJ1-5): DARVTQTPRHKVTEMGQEVTMRCQPILGHNTVFWYRQTMMQGLELLAYFRNRAPLDDSGMPKDRFSAEMPDATLATLKIQPSEPRDSAVYFCASGSLRDRQNQPQHFGDGTRLSIL.

This clone occurred once. The chain carries TRBV9 and TRBJ2-3; perhaps TRBD2 as D (5 bases). The CDR3 length is 16 residues. Per the germline V gene, CDR1 is SGDLS and CDR2 is YYNGEE. Trimming removed 0 bases from V and 1 base from J, with 12 bases in between. The CDR3 region is CASSVESSGGTDTQYF. DNA for the CDR3: TGTGCCAGCAGCGTAGAGTCCAGCGGAGGCACAGATACGCAGTATTTT.

The chain couples TRBV7-8 to TRBJ2-6; 8 positions match TRBD1. The germline V gene encodes CDR1 SGHVS and CDR2 FQNEAQ. CDR3 length: 18 amino acids. The trim removed 4 bases at V and 2 bases at J, leaving 10 bases unmatched. The CDR3 loop is CASSSPEQGATGANVLTF. CDR3 DNA sequence: TGTGCCAGCAGCTCCCCCGAGCAGGGGGCGACTGGGGCCAACGTCCTGACTTTC.

The CDR3 region is CSVEGPQGLNTEAFF. The DNA for the CDR3 is TGCAGCGTTGAAGGTCCACAGGGGCTGAACACTGAAGCTTTCTTT. V gene TRBV29-1 combines with J gene TRBJ1-1; 7 nucleotides agree with TRBD1. The germline V gene has CDR1 SQVTM and CDR2 ANQGSEA. The CDR3 totals 15 residues. V trimming: 1 base; J trimming: 0 bases; junction bases outside the gene matches: 5.

V gene TRBV6-6 combines with J gene TRBJ2-5; 11 nucleotides line up with TRBD2. The germline gives CDR1 MNHNY, CDR2 SVGAGI (reference sequence). Trimming removed 5 bases from V and 2 bases from J; junction bases left unmatched: 7. There are 16 residues in the CDR3. DNA for the CDR3: TGTGCCAGCAGTCCCGGGACTAGCGGCTTTCAAGAGACCCAGTACTTC. Translating gives CASSPGTSGFQETQYF.

The chain uses TRBV6-5 and TRBJ1-1; a possible D gene is TRBD1 (5 bases). Between the trimmed V and J ends, which lost 0 bases and 10 bases, there was a span of 6 bases. Germline lookup yields CDR1 MNHEY and CDR2 SVGAGI. The CDR3 is 11 residues long. The CDR3 is CASSYSGGAFF. DNA of the CDR3: TGTGCCAGCAGTTACTCGGGGGGAGCTTTCTTT.

This chain connects TRBV6-6 to TRBJ2-1; 9 bases fit TRBD2. Germline V gene sequence: CDR1 MNHNY, CDR2 SVGAGI (reference sequence). V lost 6 bases, J lost 9 bases, and 12 bases stayed unmatched. CDR3 length: 15 residues. CDR3 protein: CASSPAGTSLAEQFF. In nucleotides, the CDR3 is TGTGCCAGCAGCCCTGCCGGGACTAGCTTGGCTGAGCAGTTCTTC.

The chain is built from TRBV7-2 and TRBJ1-2; D might be TRBD1 (5 bases). CDR3 size: 13 residues. CDR1 and CDR2 (germline): SGHTA, FQGNSA. Deletions cut 4 bases from V and 6 bases from J, with 12 bases between. The CDR3 bases are TGTGCCAGCAGCTCCCGAGACAGAGATGGCTACACCTTC. It yields the protein CASSSRDRDGYTF.

The chain is built from TRBV6-6 and TRBJ1-2; D possibly corresponds to TRBD1 (5 bases). The CDR3 has 14 residues. V gave up 5 bases and J gave up 7 bases, with 17 bases separating them. The germline V gene has CDR1 MNHNY and CDR2 SVGAGI (reference sequence). CDR3 DNA: TGTGCCAGCAGTAACACCAGGGAGGCAAGTGGCTACACCTTC. The encoded protein is CASSNTREASGYTF.

This clone occurred a few times. The CDR3 reads CASSPSLGGSEKLFF. The CDR3 DNA reads as TGTGCCAGCTCACCCAGCCTGGGAGGAAGTGAAAAACTGTTTTTT. V usage is TRBV18 and J usage is TRBJ1-4; D gene uncertain. Germline V CDR1 and CDR2: KGHSH, LQKENI. The CDR3 runs to 15 residues. Trimming took off 3 bases at V and 7 bases at J, with 15 bases between the two ends.

The rearrangement joins TRBV4-1 to TRBJ1-2; 8 bases fit TRBD1. This CDR3 has 14 residues. CDR1 MGHRA and CDR2 YSYEKL come from the germline V gene. V shed 6 bases, J shed 8 bases, and the junction held 11 bases outside the gene matches. For the CDR3, the DNA is TGCGCCAGCAGGAGGGACAGGCTAGAAGGGGGCTACACCTTC. Residues: CASRRDRLEGGYTF.

The J gene is TRBJ1-1, the V gene TRBV5-1; tentatively, D is TRBD1 (5 bases). Germline CDR1 reads SGHRS; CDR2 reads YFSETQ. Between the trimmed V and J ends, which lost 5 bases and 3 bases, there was a span of 14 bases. CDR3 length: 14 amino acids. The CDR3 sequence: CASRVGAGDTEAFF. DNA for the CDR3: TGCGCCAGCAGAGTAGGGGCGGGAGACACTGAAGCTTTCTTT.

The chain couples TRBV7-9 to TRBJ1-1; tentatively, D is TRBD1 (5 bases). There are 19 residues in the CDR3. Germline lookup yields CDR1 SEHNR and CDR2 FQNEAQ (reference sequence). V shed 5 bases and J shed 6 bases, with 31 bases lying between them. The CDR3 loop reads CASSPPRGGRSGRRAEAFF. The CDR3 nucleotides read TGTGCCAGCAGCCCGCCCCGGGGGGGAAGAAGTGGGAGACGAGCTGAAGCTTTCTTT.

The chain links TRBV6-5 to TRBJ2-1, with 12 bases fitting TRBD1. Germline trimming cut 6 bases from V and 8 bases from J; bases unmatched to any gene: 5. Per germline, CDR1 MNHEY and CDR2 SVGAGI. The CDR3 runs to 14 residues. The CDR3 protein is CASSRDRGLDEQFF. The CDR3 DNA reads as TGTGCCAGCAGCCGGGACAGGGGGCTAGATGAGCAGTTCTTC.

V and J are TRBV7-9 and TRBJ1-1, with 7 nucleotides matching TRBD1. Unmatched junction bases numbered 6, after V lost 5 bases and J lost 0 bases. The CDR3 length is 15 residues. Germline CDR1 is SEHNR and CDR2 is FQNEAQ (reference sequence). The CDR3, as DNA: TGTGCCAGCAGCACGCGACAGGGATTGAACACTGAAGCTTTCTTT. It encodes CASSTRQGLNTEAFF.

This clone was found once. The rearrangement links TRBV29-1 to TRBJ1-1; D is uncertain. With 3 bases removed from V and 1 base from J, the gap between germline ends came to 6 bases. This CDR3 is 12 amino acids long. The germline V gene encodes CDR1 SQVTM and CDR2 ANQGSEA. The CDR3: CSVDGKNTEAFF. DNA of the CDR3: TGCAGCGTTGACGGGAAGAACACTGAAGCTTTCTTT. The full variable domain, rest sourced from reference TRBV29-1 and TRBJ1-1, is SAVISQKPSRDICQRGTSLTIQCQVDSQVTMMFWYRQQPGQSLTLIATANQGSEATYESGFVIDKFPISRPNLTFSTLTVSNMSPEDSSIYLCSVDGKNTEAFFGQGTRLTVV.